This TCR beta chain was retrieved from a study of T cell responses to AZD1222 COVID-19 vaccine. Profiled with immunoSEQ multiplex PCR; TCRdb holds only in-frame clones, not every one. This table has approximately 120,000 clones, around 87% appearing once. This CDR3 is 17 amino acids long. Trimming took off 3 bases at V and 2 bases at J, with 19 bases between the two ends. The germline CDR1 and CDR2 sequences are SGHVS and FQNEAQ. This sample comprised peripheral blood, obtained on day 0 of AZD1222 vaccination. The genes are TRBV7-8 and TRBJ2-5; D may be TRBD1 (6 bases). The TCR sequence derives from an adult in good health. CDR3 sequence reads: CASSLGIASRGQETQYF. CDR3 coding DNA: TGTGCCAGCAGCTTGGGGATCGCCTCCAGGGGACAAGAGACCCAGTACTTC.